The entry that follows covers one TCR beta chain sequence. Its antigen is currently not known. No base quality information exists; no much larger clone differs at one position. The collaborating institutions used their own protocols to collect whole blood in K2EDTA tubes. Collaborator samples were shipped for TCRbeta analysis as frozen whole blood, isolated PBMCs, or DNA extracted from either sample type. These data originate in a study of blood T cell repertoires in COVID-19 (dated by TCRdb to the early 2020s). Turning to the overall study: The collaborator samples originated in the United States, Italy and Spain and spanned the acute and convalescent phases of COVID-19. The prospective study material was composed of cDNA or gDNA derived from T cells, B-cell-depleted T cells, or PBMCs. Deeply sampled blood TCRbeta repertoires from subjects exposed to, actively infected with, or recovered from COVID-19 were included in the dataset. A freely available public database, intended as a resource for researchers studying the immune response to SARS-CoV-2, is where the repertoires were released. Samples were obtained from the ongoing ImmuneRACE study (first 160 participants) and from approximately 1,200 subjects provided by 6 global collaborators. Sample metadata almost always included a de-identified subject ID, COVID-19 status, age in years and sex. Where available, HLA class I and class II types were taken from metadata supplied by the sample provider and were not determined by assay-based typing. Study-wide findings and limitations: The quantity of clinical and demographic metadata differed by source and by participant and was supplied without curation.

TCRbeta CDR3 regions were amplified from genomic DNA using the immunoSEQ Assay, a bias-controlled multiplex PCR. Turning to the authors' computational methods: Nucleated cell counts per sample were estimated from amplification of reference gene primers within the assay. To quantify the absolute abundance of each unique TCRbeta CDR3 rearrangement, sequence reads were collapsed and filtered. Productive Simpson clonality was computed per sample as the square root of Simpson's diversity index over productive rearrangements. What TCRdb holds here is the immuneACCESS table cut down to in-frame rearrangements. Part of the clones is not present; checked against another copy, under half of the missing clones reflect an unresolved V gene, and the others are unexplained. V and J calls plus clone size are reproduced from that table; the DNA served to infer D and trimming. In all, the sample holds 250,000 to 300,000 clones, and approximately 80% of those were seen once. Jointly, the top ten make up around 3% of the sample.

CDR1 and CDR2, per the germline V gene (reference sequence), are LNHDA and SQIVND. Taken from cysteine to phenylalanine, the CDR3 has 15 residues. Only the CDR3 DNA is retained, 45 bases long and in frame from the first base. The V end loses 7 bases and the J end loses 1 base, and a stretch of 14 bases separates them. The rearrangement combines TRBV19 with TRBJ2-1; possibly the D gene is TRBD1, per 6 matching bases. The sequenced sample was peripheral blood. This receptor was taken from a woman aged 55-70 years with active or convalescent COVID-19. CDR3 loop: CASIIGQGSYNEQFF. In nucleotides, the sequence is TGTGCCAGTATTATCGGGCAGGGGTCCTACAATGAGCAGTTCTTC.